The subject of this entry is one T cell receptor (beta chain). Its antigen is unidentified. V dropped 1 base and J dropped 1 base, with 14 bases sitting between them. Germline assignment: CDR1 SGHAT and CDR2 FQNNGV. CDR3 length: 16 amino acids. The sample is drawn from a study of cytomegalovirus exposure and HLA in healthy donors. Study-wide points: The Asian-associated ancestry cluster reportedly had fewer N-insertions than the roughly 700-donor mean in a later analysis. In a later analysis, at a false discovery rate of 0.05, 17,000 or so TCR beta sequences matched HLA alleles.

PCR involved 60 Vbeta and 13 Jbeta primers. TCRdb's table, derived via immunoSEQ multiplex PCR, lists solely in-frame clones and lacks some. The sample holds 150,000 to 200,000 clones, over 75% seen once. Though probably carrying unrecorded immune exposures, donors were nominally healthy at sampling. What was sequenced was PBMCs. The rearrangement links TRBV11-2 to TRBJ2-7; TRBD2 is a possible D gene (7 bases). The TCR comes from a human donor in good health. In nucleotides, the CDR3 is TGTGCCAGCAGCTTAGTACCGGGGGGCCAGTCCTACGAGCAGTACTTC. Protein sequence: CASSLVPGGQSYEQYF.